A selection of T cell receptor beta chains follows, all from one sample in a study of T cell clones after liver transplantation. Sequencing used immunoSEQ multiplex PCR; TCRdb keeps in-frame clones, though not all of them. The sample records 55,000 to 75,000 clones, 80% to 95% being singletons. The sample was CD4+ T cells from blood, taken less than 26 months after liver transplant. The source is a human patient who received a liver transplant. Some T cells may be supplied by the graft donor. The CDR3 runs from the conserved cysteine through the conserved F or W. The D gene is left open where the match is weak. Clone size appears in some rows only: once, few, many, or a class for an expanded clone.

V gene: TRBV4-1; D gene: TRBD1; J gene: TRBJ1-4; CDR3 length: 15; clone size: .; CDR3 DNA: TGCGCCAGCAGCCAAGCTGGGACAGGGGTTGAAAAACTGTTTTTT; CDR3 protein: CASSQAGTGVEKLFF
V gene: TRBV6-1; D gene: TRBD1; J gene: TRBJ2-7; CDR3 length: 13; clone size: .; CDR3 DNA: TGTGCCAGCAGTGAAGCTTGGGACAGGGTTAAGTACTTC; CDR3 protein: CASSEAWDRVKYF
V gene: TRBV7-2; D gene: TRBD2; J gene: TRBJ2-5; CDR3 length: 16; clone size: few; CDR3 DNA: TGTGCCAGCAGCTCTACACTAGCGGGAGCTTCAGAGACCCAGTACTTC; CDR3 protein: CASSSTLAGASETQYF
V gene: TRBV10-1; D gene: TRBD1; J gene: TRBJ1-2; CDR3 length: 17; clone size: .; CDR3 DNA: TGCGCCAGCAGTAACCGGGACAGGGATGACTACTACTATGGCTACACCTTC; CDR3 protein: CASSNRDRDDYYYGYTF
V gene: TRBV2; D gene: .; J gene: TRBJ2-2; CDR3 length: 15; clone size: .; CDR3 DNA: TGTGCCAGCAAAGAGGAGGGGGCGAACACCGGGGAGCTGTTTTTT; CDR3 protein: CASKEEGANTGELFF
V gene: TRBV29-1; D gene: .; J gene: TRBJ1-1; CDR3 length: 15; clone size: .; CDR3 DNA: TGCAGCGCATCTTGGGGGGGGATAGAGGACACTGAAGCTTTCTTT; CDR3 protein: CSASWGGIEDTEAFF
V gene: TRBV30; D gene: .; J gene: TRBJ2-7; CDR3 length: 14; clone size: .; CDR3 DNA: TGTGCCTGGAGCCTGGGGGGCGGGGGAGGAGAGCAGTACTTC; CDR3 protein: CAWSLGGGGGEQYF
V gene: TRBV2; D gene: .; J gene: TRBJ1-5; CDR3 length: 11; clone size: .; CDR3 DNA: TGTGCCAGCAGTGAGGGGGGCGAGCAGCATTTT; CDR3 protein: CASSEGGEQHF
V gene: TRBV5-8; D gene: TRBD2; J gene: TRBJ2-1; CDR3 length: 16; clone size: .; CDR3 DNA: TGTGCCAGCAGCGCGGGGACAGGGACTAGCGGTATCGTGGAGTTCTTC; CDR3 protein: CASSAGTGTSGIVEFF
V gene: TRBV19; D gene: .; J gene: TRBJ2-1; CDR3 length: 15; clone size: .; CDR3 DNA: TGTGCCAGTAGTATAGATATTAACAGGGTAAGCGAGCAGTTCTTC; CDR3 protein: CASSIDINRVSEQFF
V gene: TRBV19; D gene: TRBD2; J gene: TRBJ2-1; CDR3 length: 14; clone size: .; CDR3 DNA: TGTGCCAGTAGTATGACTAGCGGGAGCCATGAGCAGTTCTTC; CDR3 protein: CASSMTSGSHEQFF
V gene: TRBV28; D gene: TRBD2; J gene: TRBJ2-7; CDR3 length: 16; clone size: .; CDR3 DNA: TGTGCCAGCAGTTTACAGGAGACTAGCGGACAGTACGAGCAGTACTTC; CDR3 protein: CASSLQETSGQYEQYF
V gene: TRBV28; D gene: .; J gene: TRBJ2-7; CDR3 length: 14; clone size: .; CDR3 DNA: TGTGCCAGCAGTGCAACGGGATTGTCCTACGAGCAGTACTTC; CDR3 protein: CASSATGLSYEQYF
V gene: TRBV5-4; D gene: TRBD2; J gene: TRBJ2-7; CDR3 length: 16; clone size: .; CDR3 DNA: TGTGCCAGCAGCTTGGATCCGACTAGCTCCACCTACGAGCAGTACTTC; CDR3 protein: CASSLDPTSSTYEQYF
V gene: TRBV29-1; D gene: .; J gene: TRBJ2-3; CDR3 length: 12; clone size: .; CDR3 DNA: TGCAGCGTTGAATATTCGGCAGATACGCAGTATTTT; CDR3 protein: CSVEYSADTQYF
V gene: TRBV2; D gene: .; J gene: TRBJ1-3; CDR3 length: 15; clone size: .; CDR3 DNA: TGTGCCAGCAGTGATTGGCAGGTCTCTGGAAACACCATATATTTT; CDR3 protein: CASSDWQVSGNTIYF
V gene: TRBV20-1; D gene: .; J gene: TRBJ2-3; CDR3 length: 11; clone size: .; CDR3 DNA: TGCAGTGCTCCCCTTACAGATACGCAGTATTTT; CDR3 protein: CSAPLTDTQYF
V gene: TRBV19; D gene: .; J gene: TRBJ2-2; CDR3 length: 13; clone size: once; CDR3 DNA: TGTGCCAGTAGGCAGGGGATCACCGGGGAGCTGTTTTTT; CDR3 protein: CASRQGITGELFF
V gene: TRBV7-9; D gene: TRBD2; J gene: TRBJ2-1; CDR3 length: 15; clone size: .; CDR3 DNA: TGTGCCAGCAGCTTATGGGTTGGGGGAGGGGCTTTACAGTTCTTC; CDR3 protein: CASSLWVGGGALQFF
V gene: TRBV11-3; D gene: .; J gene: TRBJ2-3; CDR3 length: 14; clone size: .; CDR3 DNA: TGTGCCAGCAGCCAGACTAGAAACTTTGGTACGCAGTATTTT; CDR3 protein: CASSQTRNFGTQYF
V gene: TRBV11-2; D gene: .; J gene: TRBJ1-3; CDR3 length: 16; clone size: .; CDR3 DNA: TGTGCCAGCAGCTTACTCGAGATGTCCTCTGGAAACACCATATATTTT; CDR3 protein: CASSLLEMSSGNTIYF
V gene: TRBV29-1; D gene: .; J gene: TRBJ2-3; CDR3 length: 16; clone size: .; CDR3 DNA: TGCAGCGTTGAAGGGAACAGGGATGGTGGCACAGATACGCAGTATTTT; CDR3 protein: CSVEGNRDGGTDTQYF
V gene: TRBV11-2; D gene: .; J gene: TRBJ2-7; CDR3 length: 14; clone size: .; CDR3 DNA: TGTGCCAGCAGCTCAGGGGCAGACAACTACGAGCAGTACTTC; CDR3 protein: CASSSGADNYEQYF
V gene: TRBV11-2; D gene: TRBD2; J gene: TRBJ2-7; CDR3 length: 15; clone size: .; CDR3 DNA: TGTGCCAGCAGCTTAGTGAGCCTAGCGGACTACGAGCAGTACTTC; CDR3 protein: CASSLVSLADYEQYF
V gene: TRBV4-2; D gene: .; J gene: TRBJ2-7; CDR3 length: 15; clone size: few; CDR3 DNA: TGTGCCAGCAGCCAAGATCTAGCAGCCACCTACGAGCAGTACTTC; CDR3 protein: CASSQDLAATYEQYF
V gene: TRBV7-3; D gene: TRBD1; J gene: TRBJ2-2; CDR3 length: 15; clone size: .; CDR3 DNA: TGTGCCAGCAGCCCAGGGACAGGGGTCGGCGGGGAGCTGTTTTTT; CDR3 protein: CASSPGTGVGGELFF
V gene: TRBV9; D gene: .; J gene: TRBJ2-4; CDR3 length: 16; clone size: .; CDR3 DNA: TGTGCCAGCAGCGTAGATGACGGGCAAGCCAAAAACATTCAGTACTTC; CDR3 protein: CASSVDDGQAKNIQYF
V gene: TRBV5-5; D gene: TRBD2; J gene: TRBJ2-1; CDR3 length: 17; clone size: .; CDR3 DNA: TGTGCCAGCAGCTTGGCCATGACTAGCATCGCCTACAATGAGCAGTTCTTC; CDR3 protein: CASSLAMTSIAYNEQFF
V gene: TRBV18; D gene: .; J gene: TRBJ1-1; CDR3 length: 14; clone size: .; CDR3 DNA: TGTGCCAGCTCACCTCGAGGTTTGAACACTGAAGCTTTCTTT; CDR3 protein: CASSPRGLNTEAFF
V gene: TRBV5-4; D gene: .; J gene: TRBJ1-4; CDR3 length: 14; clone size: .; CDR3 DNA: TGTGCCAGCAGCGTCGGGGGTATCGAGGAAAAACTGTTTTTT; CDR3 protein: CASSVGGIEEKLFF
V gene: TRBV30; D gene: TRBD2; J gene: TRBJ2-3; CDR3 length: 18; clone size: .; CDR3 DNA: TGTGCCTGGAGGGCTCCGGGACTAGCGGGAACCCGGAGTCGTACGCAGTATTTT; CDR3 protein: CAWRAPGLAGTRSRTQYF
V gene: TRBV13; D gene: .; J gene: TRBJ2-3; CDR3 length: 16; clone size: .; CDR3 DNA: TGTGCCAGCAGCTTAAAAAGGCGGGAATTCACAGATACGCAGTATTTT; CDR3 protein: CASSLKRREFTDTQYF
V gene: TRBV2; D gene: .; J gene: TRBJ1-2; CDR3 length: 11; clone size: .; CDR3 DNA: TGTGCCAGCAGTGTCTTCAACGACCCTTTCTTC; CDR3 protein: CASSVFNDPFF
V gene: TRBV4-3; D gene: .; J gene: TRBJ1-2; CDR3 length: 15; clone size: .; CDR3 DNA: TGCGCCAGCAGCCAAGACTTAGCACGTAACTATGGCTACACCTTC; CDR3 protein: CASSQDLARNYGYTF
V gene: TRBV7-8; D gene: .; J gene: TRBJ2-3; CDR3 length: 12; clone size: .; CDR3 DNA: TGTGCCAGCAGCCCGACCCTAGATACGCAGTATTTT; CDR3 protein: CASSPTLDTQYF
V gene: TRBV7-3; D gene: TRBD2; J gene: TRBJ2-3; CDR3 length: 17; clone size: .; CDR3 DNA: TGTGCCAGCAGCTTAATTAGTTTAGCGGGAGGGGCAGATACGCAGTATTTT; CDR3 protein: CASSLISLAGGADTQYF
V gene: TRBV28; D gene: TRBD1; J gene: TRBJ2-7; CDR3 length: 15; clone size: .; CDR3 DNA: TGTGCCAGCAGGCAGGGGGTACCCCGGGGCTACGAGCAGTACTTC; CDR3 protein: CASRQGVPRGYEQYF
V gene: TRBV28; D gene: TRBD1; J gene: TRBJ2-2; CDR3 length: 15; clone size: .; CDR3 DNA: TGTGCCAGCAGCTACGTAGACAGGGCGACCGGGGAGCTGTTTTTT; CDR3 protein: CASSYVDRATGELFF
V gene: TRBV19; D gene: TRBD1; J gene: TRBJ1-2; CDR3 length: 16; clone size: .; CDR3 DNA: TGTGCCAGTAGAAGTAGTGGACAGGTCTCTAACTATGGCTACACCTTC; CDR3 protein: CASRSSGQVSNYGYTF
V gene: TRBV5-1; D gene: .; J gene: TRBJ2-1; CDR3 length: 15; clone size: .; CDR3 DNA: TGCGCCAGCAAAGCGGACTACAGCTCCTACAATGAGCAGTTCTTC; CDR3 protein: CASKADYSSYNEQFF
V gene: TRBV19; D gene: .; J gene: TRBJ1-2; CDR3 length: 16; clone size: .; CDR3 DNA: TGTGCCAGTACCGGCGGGCCCGATCGTTTGAACTATGGCTACACCTTC; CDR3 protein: CASTGGPDRLNYGYTF
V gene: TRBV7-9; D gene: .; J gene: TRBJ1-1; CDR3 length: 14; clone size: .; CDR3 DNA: TGTGCCAGCAGCTGGGGGCAGGCTGGCACTGAAGCTTTCTTT; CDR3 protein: CASSWGQAGTEAFF
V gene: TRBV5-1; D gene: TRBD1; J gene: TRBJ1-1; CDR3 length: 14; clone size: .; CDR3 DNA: TGCGCCAGCAGCCTGGACAGGGTGGGGACTGAAGCTTTCTTT; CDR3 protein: CASSLDRVGTEAFF
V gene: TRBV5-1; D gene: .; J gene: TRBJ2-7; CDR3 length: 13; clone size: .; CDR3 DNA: TGCGCCAGCAGCTTGGCCCTTGGCTACGAGCAGTACTTC; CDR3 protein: CASSLALGYEQYF
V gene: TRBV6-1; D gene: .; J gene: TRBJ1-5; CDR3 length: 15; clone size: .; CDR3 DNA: TGTGCCAGCACAATAGCTGGGGCGAGCAATCAGCCCCAGCATTTT; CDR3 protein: CASTIAGASNQPQHF
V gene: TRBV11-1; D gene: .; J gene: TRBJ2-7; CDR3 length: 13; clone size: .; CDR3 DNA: TGTGCCAGCAGCTTAAACTCACTCTACGAGCAGTACTTC; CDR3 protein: CASSLNSLYEQYF
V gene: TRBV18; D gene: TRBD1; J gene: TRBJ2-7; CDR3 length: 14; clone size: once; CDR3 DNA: TGTGCCAGCTCACCGCGACAGGGGGCCCACGAGCAGTACTTC; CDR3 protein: CASSPRQGAHEQYF
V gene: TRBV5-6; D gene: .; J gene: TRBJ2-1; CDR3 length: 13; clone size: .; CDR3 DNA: TGTGCCAGCAGCCGTCTGTTTGTGACTGAGCAGTTCTTC; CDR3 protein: CASSRLFVTEQFF
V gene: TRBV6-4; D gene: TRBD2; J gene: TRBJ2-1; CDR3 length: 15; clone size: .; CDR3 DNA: TGTGCCAGCAGTGACGAACTAGCGGGGCACAATGAGCAGTTCTTC; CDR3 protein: CASSDELAGHNEQFF
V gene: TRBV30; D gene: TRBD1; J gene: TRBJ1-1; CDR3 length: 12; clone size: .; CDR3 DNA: TGTGCCTGGAGTGGGACAGGGTTGGTCGCTTTCTTT; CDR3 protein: CAWSGTGLVAFF
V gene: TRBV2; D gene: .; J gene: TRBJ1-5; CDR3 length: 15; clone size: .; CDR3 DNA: TGTGCCAGCAGGGCGCAAGGGGGGGGCGAGGAGCCCCAGCATTTT; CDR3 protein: CASRAQGGGEEPQHF
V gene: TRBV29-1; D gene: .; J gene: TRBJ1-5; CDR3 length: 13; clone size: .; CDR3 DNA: TGCAGCGTTTTAGACAGGTTGGGTCAGCCCCAGCATTTT; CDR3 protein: CSVLDRLGQPQHF
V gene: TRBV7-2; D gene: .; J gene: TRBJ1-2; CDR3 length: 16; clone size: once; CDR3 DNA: TGTGCCAGCAGCTTAGATTCTGTGGCCGAGTACCGGGGCTACACCTTC; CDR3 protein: CASSLDSVAEYRGYTF
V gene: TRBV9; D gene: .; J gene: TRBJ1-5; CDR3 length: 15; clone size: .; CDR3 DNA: TGTGCCAGCAGCGTAGAGGGATATAGCAATCAGCCCCAGCATTTT; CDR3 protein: CASSVEGYSNQPQHF